Sequencing of this TCR beta chain was carried out in a study of T cell responses to AZD1222 COVID-19 vaccine. Study outcomes and limitations: Without day 14 samples, only post-peak T cell repertoires were studied. Mapped onto spike, vaccine-associated CD4 TCRs spanned it and were dominant at 160-218 and 743-854. Clonal diversity was possibly underestimated, and white British individuals and females predominated among donors.

Sequenced by immunoSEQ multiplex PCR; TCRdb stores in-frame clones only, minus some. The sample includes roughly 180,000 clones, 87% of them seen just once. Notes on this clone: Its cognate antigen is unknown.

Germline V gene sequence: CDR1 SQVTM, CDR2 ANQGSEA. V dropped 4 bases and J dropped 6; count of bases not matched to a gene: 11. The CDR3 has 14 amino acids. Sequenced here: peripheral blood, sampled on day 0 of AZD1222 vaccination. This sequence was found in an adult in good health. The chain links TRBV29-1 to TRBJ2-7, with 8 nucleotides matching TRBD1. The CDR3 region is CSVARTGLLGEQYF. Written as DNA, the CDR3 is TGCAGCGTTGCTAGGACAGGGCTGCTCGGCGAGCAGTACTTC.